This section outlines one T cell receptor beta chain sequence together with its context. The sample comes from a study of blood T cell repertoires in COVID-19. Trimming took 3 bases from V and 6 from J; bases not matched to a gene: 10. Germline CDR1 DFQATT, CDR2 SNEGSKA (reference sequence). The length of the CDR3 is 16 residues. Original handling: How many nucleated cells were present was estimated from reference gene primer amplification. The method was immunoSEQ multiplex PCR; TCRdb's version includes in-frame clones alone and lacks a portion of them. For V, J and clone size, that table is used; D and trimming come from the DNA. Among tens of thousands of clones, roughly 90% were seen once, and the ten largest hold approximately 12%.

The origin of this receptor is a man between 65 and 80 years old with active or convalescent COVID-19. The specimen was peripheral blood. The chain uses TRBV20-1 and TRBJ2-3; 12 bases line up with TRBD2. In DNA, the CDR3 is TGCAGTGCTAGTTGGGCTAGCGGGGGGGCCTCGGATACGCAGTATTTT. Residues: CSASWASGGASDTQYF.